The entry below describes one T cell receptor (beta chain). Antigen unknown. The entry originates in a study of CXCR3-negative and CXCR3-positive naive CD8 T cells. CD45RO-CCR7+CD27+CD95- defined naive CD8+ T cells. The CDR3 covers 13 residues. Germline V lookup: CDR1 SQVTM, CDR2 ANQGSEA. Broader study findings: Both of the naive subsets showed about the same high diversity, but memory CD8+ cells had much less. Compared with CXCR3-negative naive cells, CXCR3-positive naive cells showed more hydrophobic TRB CDR3s. Cryopreserved cells showed partially decreased CXCR3 expression, and most assays used fresh PBMCs.

TRB cDNA was prepared as libraries by UMI-labeled 5' RACE. TCRdb re-called the 5' RACE reads and catalogs CDR3 proteins one per entry, DNA excluded. The ten most abundant clones cover less than 0.55% of a sample with about 130,000 distinct CDR3 sequences. This sequence joins TRBV29-1 and TRBJ2-7; the TCRdb D gene call, TRBD1, has no DNA to confirm it. Material: naive CXCR3- CD8+ T cells from blood. Subset meaning: CD45RO-CCR7+CD27+CD95- naive CD8+ T cells lacking CXCR3 (TNR3-). This TCR derives from a human donor in good health. Some clones in this sample may be carry-over from other donors' samples. The CDR3 region is CSVPSGQGYEQYF.